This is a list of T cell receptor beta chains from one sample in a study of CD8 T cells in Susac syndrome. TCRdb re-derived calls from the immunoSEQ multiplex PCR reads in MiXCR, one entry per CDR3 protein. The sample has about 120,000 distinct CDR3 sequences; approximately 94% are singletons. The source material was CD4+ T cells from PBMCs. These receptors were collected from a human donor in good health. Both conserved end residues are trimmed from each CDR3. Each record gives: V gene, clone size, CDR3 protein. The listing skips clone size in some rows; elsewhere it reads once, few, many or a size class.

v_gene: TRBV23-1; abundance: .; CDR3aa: ASSHQRTSGRADGEQF
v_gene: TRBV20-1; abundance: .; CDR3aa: SARTSGRVETQY
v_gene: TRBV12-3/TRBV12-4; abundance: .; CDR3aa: ASSRDQLIQQF
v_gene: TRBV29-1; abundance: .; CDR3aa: SASGTGPILASALSYEQY
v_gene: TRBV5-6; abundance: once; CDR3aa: ASSFYNEQF
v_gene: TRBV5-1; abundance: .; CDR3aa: ASSLGRTNTEAF
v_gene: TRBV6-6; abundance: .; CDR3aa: ASTRPGNTEAF
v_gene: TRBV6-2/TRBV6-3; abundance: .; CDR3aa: ASSYYGETQY
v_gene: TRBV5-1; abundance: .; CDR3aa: ASSLDTGGQETQY
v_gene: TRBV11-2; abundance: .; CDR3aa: ASSFLPYPTGGYT
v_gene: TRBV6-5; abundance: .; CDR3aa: ASSPRGGQQNIQY
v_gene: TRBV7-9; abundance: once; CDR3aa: ASSAQGWGTEAF
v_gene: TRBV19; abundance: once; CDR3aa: ASSTSGNEQF
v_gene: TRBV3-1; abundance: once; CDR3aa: ASSQDTGSGGYGYT
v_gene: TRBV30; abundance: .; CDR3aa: AWSVGQGARNT
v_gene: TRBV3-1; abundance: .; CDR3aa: ASSPDRLRVIQETQY
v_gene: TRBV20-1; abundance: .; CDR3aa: SAGYRITEAF
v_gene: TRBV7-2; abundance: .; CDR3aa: ASSPGPLVQY
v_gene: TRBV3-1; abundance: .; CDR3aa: ASSQDVQSNTEAF
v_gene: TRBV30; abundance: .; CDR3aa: AWSDFGTGGFGQPQH
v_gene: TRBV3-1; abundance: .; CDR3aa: ASSQVSGLASNNEQF
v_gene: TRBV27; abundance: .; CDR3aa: ASSFTPFSYEQY
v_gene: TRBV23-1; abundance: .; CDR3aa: ASSQGPEVSDEQY
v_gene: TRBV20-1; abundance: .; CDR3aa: SARVGQAADTQY
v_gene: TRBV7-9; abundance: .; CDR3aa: ASSSYGGEGGYT
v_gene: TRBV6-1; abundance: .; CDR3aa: AIKIGVDYGYT
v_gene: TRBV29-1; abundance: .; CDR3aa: SVVWGMVHEQY
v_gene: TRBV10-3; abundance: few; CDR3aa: AISASSYEQY
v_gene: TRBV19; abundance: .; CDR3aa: ASSISGGPQETQY
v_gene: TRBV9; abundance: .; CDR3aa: ASSVISGRFNEQF
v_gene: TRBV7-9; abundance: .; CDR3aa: ASSRTTQEAGTEAF
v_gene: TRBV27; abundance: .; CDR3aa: ASSPRDRTVYEQY
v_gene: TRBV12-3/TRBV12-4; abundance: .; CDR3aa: ASEFGAGSINSPLH
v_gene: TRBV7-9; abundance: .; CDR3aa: ASSLNSGQTGELF
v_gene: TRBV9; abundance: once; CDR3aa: ASSVDGEGTGELF
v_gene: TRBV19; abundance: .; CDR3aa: ASSRAGTSGDYNEQF
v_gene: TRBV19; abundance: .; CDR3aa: ASSIVSGSTGELF
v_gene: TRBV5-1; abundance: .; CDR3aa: ASSSWDSSTGGYT
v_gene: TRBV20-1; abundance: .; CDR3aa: SAAEGGPIDTQY
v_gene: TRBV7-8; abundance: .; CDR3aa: ASSLRWTEAF
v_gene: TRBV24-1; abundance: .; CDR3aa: ATSEGGVETQY
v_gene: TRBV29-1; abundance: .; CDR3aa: SVEASGIYEQY
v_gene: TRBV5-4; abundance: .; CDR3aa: ASSPVVGTRTPNEQF
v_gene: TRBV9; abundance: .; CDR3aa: ASSHRAGGTTDTQY
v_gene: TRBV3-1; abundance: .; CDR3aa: ASSQSPGQNYEQY
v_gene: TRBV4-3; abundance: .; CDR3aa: ASSQDWGRMLNSPLH
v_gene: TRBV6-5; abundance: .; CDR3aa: ASSNDRGGIVDGYT
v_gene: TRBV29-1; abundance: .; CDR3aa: SVASGRDTGELF
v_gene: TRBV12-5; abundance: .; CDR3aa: ASGIASGRYTQY
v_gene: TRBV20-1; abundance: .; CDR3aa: SALRLTDTQY
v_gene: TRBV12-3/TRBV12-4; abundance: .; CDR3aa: ASSLARWTREETQY